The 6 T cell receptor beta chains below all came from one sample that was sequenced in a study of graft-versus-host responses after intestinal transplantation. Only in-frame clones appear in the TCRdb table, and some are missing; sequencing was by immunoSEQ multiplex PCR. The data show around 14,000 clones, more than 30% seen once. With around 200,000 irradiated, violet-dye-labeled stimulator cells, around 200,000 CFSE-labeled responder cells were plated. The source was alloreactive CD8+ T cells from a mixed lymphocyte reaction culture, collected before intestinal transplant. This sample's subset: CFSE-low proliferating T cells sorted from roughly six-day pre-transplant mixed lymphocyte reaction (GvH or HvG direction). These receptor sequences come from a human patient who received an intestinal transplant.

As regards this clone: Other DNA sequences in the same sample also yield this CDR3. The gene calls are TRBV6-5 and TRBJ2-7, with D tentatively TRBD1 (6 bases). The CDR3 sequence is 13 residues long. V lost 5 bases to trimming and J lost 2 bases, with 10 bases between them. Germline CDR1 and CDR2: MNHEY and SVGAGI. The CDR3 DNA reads TGTGCCAGCAGTGCCAGGGGACCCTACGAGCAGTACTTC. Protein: CASSARGPYEQYF.

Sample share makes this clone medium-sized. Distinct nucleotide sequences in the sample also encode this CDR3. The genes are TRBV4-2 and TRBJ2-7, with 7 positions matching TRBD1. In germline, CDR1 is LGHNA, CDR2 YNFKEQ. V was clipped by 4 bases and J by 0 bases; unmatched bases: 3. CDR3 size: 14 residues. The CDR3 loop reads CASSPRDSSYEQYF. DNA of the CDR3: TGTGCCAGCAGCCCTCGGGACAGCTCCTACGAGCAGTACTTC.

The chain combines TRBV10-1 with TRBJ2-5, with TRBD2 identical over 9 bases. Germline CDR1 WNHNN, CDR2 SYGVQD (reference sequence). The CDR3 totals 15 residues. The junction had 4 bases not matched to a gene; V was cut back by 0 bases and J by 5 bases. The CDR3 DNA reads TGCGCCAGCAGTGAGTCCGGACTAGCGTGGGAGACCCAGTACTTC. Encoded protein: CASSESGLAWETQYF.

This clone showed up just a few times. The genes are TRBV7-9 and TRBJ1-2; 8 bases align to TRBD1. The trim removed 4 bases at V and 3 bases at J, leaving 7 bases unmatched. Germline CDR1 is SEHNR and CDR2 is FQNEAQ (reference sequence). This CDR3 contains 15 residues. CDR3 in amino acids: CASSSGGQDYYGYTF. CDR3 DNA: TGTGCCAGCAGCTCAGGGGGACAGGATTACTATGGCTACACCTTC.

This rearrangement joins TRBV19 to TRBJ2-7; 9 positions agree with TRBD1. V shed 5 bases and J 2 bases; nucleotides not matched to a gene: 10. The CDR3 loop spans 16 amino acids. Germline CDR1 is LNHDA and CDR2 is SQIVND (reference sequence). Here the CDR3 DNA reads TGTGCCAGTAGTTCACGGGACAGGGTGGCCACCTACGAGCAGTACTTC. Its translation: CASSSRDRVATYEQYF.

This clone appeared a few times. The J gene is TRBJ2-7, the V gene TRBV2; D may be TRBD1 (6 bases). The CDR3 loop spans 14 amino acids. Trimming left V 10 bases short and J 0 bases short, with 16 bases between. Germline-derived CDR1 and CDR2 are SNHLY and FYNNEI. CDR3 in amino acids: CAMIRTAPSYEQYF. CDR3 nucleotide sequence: TGTGCCATGATTAGGACAGCTCCCTCCTACGAGCAGTACTTC.